These 22 T cell receptor beta chains originate from one sample sequenced in a study of shared clonotypes between healthy human individuals (dated by TCRdb to about 2020). The library came from the immunoSEQ multiplex PCR assay. This is the immuneACCESS table as TCRdb keeps it, with only in-frame sequences that have V and J called. A part of the clones is gone; compared with another copy, unresolved V genes explain less than half, and the rest is unexplained. A total of a few hundred thousand clones appear in this sample, about 69% of them only once. Approximately 10% of the sample goes to the ten largest clones. Sequenced: memory CD4+ T cells sorted from blood. What the cell subset or site label conveys for this sample: CD45RA-negative fraction. The receptors originated from a man aged 25-40 years in good health.

This clone was counted between two and nine times. The V gene is TRBV4-2, the J gene TRBJ2-1, with 8 bases identical to TRBD2. CDR1 is LGHNA and CDR2 is YNFKEQ in the germline V gene. V gave up 8 bases and J gave up 7 bases; unmatched junction bases: 7. The CDR3 spans 13 residues. CDR3 residues: CASEREPGNEQFF. CDR3 DNA: TGTGCCAGCGAGCGGGAGCCGGGGAATGAGCAGTTCTTC.

CDR3: CASSLTAWAGELFF. The CDR3 bases are TGTGCCAGCAGCTTAACGGCGTGGGCCGGGGAGCTGTTTTTT. V gene TRBV7-9 combines with J gene TRBJ2-2; no clear D gene. The germline gives CDR1 SEHNR, CDR2 FQNEAQ (reference sequence). V lost 2 bases, J lost 6 bases, and 10 bases lay in between. CDR3 length: 14 residues.

The chain is built from TRBV7-2 and TRBJ2-7; TRBD1 agrees at 7 bases. V gave up 1 base and J gave up 10 bases; unmatched junction bases: 4. The germline V gene has CDR1 SGHTA and CDR2 FQGNSA. The CDR3 length is 12 residues. CDR3 amino acids: CASSLGDRVQYF. CDR3 in DNA: TGTGCCAGCAGCTTAGGTGACAGGGTACAGTACTTC.

The chain links TRBV5-1 to TRBJ1-5; tentatively, D is TRBD1 (5 bases). The CDR3 consists of 15 residues. Per germline, CDR1 SGHRS and CDR2 YFSETQ. V was pared by 0 bases and J by 1 base, with 8 bases between. Here the CDR3 reads CASSLAAGSNQPQHF. In nucleotides, the CDR3 is TGCGCCAGCAGCTTGGCCGCAGGGAGCAATCAGCCCCAGCATTTT.

The CDR3 region is CASSIAPRDDEQYF. CDR3 in DNA: TGTGCCAGTAGTATAGCCCCCAGGGATGACGAGCAGTACTTC. The genes are TRBV19 and TRBJ2-7; D perhaps matches TRBD1 (5 bases). CDR3 size: 14 residues. Germline CDR1 and CDR2: LNHDA and SQIVND (reference sequence). V shed 1 base and J shed 5 bases, with 12 bases lying between them.

In its sample, this clone was seen a few times. The chain combines TRBV6-5 with TRBJ2-7; unclear D gene. Trimming left V 6 bases short and J 4 bases short, with 7 bases between. The germline V gene has CDR1 MNHEY and CDR2 SVGAGI. This CDR3 comprises 11 residues. Here the CDR3 DNA reads TGTGCCAGCAGATTCGAATACGAGCAGTACTTC. It specifies CASRFEYEQYF.

The table lists this clone with many counts. The chain uses TRBV5-1 and TRBJ1-1; D is perhaps TRBD1 (5 bases). The V gene lost 7 bases and the J gene lost 6 bases, with 19 bases spanning the gap. Germline loops: CDR1 SGHRS, CDR2 YFSETQ. The CDR3 extends over 14 amino acids. The CDR3 loop reads CASQTDPGLPEAFF. The DNA of the CDR3 is TGCGCCAGCCAAACCGACCCAGGGTTGCCTGAAGCTTTCTTT.

The chain joins TRBV5-1 to TRBJ2-7, with 10 bases that match TRBD1. V shed 5 bases, J shed 0 bases, and the junction held 8 bases outside the gene matches. This CDR3 is 16 amino acids long. Germline loops: CDR1 SGHRS, CDR2 YFSETQ. The CDR3 region is CASRLSGTGASYEQYF. The CDR3, as DNA: TGCGCCAGCAGGTTATCTGGGACAGGGGCCTCCTACGAGCAGTACTTC.

This clone occurred a few times. The V and J genes are TRBV29-1 and TRBJ2-1; 12 bases map to TRBD2. This CDR3 spans 15 amino acids. V lost 0 bases to trimming and J lost 8 bases; unmatched junction nucleotides: 5. Germline lookup yields CDR1 SQVTM and CDR2 ANQGSEA. The DNA for the CDR3 is TGCAGCGTTGAAGATTTGGCTAGCGGGAGGGATGAGCAGTTCTTC. It encodes CSVEDLASGRDEQFF.

This clone was recorded once. DNA for the CDR3: TGTGCCAGCAGCGCGGCGACAGGGAGCCCAGATACGCAGTATTTT. Encoded protein: CASSAATGSPDTQYF. The chain carries TRBV5-6 and TRBJ2-3; 7 bases match TRBD1. V shed 4 bases, J shed 4 bases, and the junction held 9 bases outside the gene matches. The CDR3 has 15 residues. The germline V gene has CDR1 SGHDT and CDR2 YYEEEE. Combining the CDR3 with reference TRBV5-6 and TRBJ2-3 gives the whole variable domain DAGVTQSPTHLIKTRGQQVTLRCSPKSGHDTVSWYQQALGQGPQFIFQYYEEEERQRGNFPDRFSGHQFPNYSSELNVNALLLGDSALYLCASSAATGSPDTQYFGPGTRLTVL.

In this sample, this clone turned up a few times. The V call is TRBV7-2, the J call TRBJ2-3; 7 nucleotides line up with TRBD2. From germline, CDR1 is SGHTA and CDR2 FQGNSA. V was pared by 3 bases and J by 0 bases, with 3 bases of the junction left unmatched. The CDR3 consists of 15 residues. The CDR3 spells CASSFLGRSTDTQYF. In DNA form, the CDR3 reads TGTGCCAGCAGCTTCCTCGGGAGGAGCACAGATACGCAGTATTTT.

The table lists this clone with a count of one. A read error may account for a junction end that differs from germline. V usage is TRBV7-3 and J usage is TRBJ1-1, with TRBD1 as a possible D gene (6 bases). The CDR3 runs to 18 residues. Germline V gene lookup returns CDR1 SGHTA and CDR2 FQGTGA. CDR3 DNA: TGTGCCAGCAACTTAACTGACCCCTTCATAGGGGGAGGAACTGAAGCTTTCTTT. Translated, it gives CASNLTDPFIGGGTEAFF.

The genes are TRBV4-3 and TRBJ2-1; TRBD2 matches at 11 bases. Germline V gene data show CDR1 as LGHNA and CDR2 as YSLEER. This CDR3 region has 16 residues. Unmatched junction bases numbered 11, after V lost 4 bases and J lost 9 bases. The CDR3 reads CASSRGIAGGPFEQFF. Here the CDR3 DNA reads TGCGCCAGCAGCCGAGGAATAGCGGGAGGGCCCTTTGAGCAGTTCTTC.

This chain connects TRBV27 to TRBJ2-3, with 8 bases matching TRBD1. V gave up 2 bases and J gave up 2 bases; unmatched junction bases: 15. The CDR3 has 19 amino acids. Germline loops: CDR1 MNHEY, CDR2 SMNVEV (reference sequence). CDR3: CASSLTGRNPGQATDTQYF. CDR3 coding DNA: TGTGCCAGCAGTTTAACCGGTAGGAATCCGGGACAGGCCACAGATACGCAGTATTTT.

The chain has TRBV5-1 and TRBJ2-3, with 12 positions matching TRBD2. This CDR3 is built from 17 residues. The germline CDR1 and CDR2 sequences are SGHRS and YFSETQ. The junction had 4 bases not matched to a gene; V was cut back by 0 bases and J by 2 bases. The CDR3 reads CASSLGRLAGDTDTQYF. CDR3 nucleotide sequence: TGCGCCAGCAGCTTGGGGAGACTAGCGGGGGACACAGATACGCAGTATTTT.

The chain couples TRBV4-3 to TRBJ1-5; D unresolved. Germline CDR1 and CDR2: LGHNA and YSLEER. CDR3 length: 18 residues. V shed 4 bases and J shed 7 bases, with 26 bases lying between them. CDR3 protein: CASSPEPSMGGSGQPQHF. CDR3 DNA: TGCGCCAGCAGCCCAGAACCTAGTATGGGCGGGAGTGGGCAGCCCCAGCATTTT.

This chain connects TRBV11-2 to TRBJ2-7, with D possibly matching TRBD1 (6 bases). Trimming shortened V by 6 bases and J by 2 bases, and 14 bases separated the two germline ends. Germline CDR1 is SGHAT and CDR2 is FQNNGV. This CDR3 is 14 amino acids long. CDR3 amino acids: CASRRGRGAYEQYF. CDR3 DNA: TGTGCCAGCAGGAGGGGGAGAGGAGCCTACGAGCAGTACTTC.

The sample holds one count of this clone. The chain has TRBV6-1 and TRBJ2-1; D possibly corresponds to TRBD2 (6 bases). The V gene lost 4 bases and the J gene lost 4 bases, with 14 bases spanning the gap. The CDR3 is 15 residues long. Germline assignment: CDR1 MNHNS and CDR2 SASEGT. The CDR3 sequence: CASSVSGTRYNEQFF. In DNA form, the CDR3 reads TGTGCCAGCAGTGTCTCCGGGACTCGTTACAATGAGCAGTTCTTC.

The chain couples TRBV4-3 to TRBJ2-5, with 8 bases identical to TRBD1. Germline V gene sequence: CDR1 LGHNA, CDR2 YSLEER. V lost 3 bases to trimming and J lost 2 bases; unmatched junction nucleotides: 5. The CDR3 spans 15 residues. The CDR3 DNA is TGCGCCAGCAGCCAGACCCGGGACAGGCAAGAGACCCAGTACTTC. Encoded protein: CASSQTRDRQETQYF.

This clone was counted a single time. V is TRBV30 and J is TRBJ1-2; D uncertain. The CDR3 is made up of 13 amino acids. Germline lookup yields CDR1 GTSNPN and CDR2 SVGIG (reference sequence). The germline V and J ends were trimmed by 0 bases and 7 bases, with 12 bases remaining between them. CDR3 sequence reads: CAWSVLNSGGYTF. The CDR3 DNA is TGTGCCTGGAGTGTACTAAACAGCGGTGGCTACACCTTC.

This clone was observed a single time. The V and J genes are TRBV28 and TRBJ2-1; 9 nucleotides line up with TRBD2. The CDR3 has 14 residues. Trimming took 10 bases from V and 4 from J; bases not matched to a gene: 8. Looked up from germline, CDR1 is MDHEN and CDR2 is SYDVKM. DNA of the CDR3: TGTGCCACCCTACTAGCGGGCGCGTACAATGAGCAGTTCTTC. Its translation: CATLLAGAYNEQFF.

In this sample, this clone turned up a few times. The genes are TRBV27 and TRBJ2-7; the D gene is possibly TRBD2 (7 bases). The length of the CDR3 is 14 residues. The germline V gene has CDR1 MNHEY and CDR2 SMNVEV (reference sequence). Between the trimmed V and J ends, which lost 7 bases and 2 bases, there was a span of 15 bases. The DNA for the CDR3 is TGTGCCAGCACCACGGGGGGCCGACCCTACGAGCAGTACTTC. This codes for CASTTGGRPYEQYF.